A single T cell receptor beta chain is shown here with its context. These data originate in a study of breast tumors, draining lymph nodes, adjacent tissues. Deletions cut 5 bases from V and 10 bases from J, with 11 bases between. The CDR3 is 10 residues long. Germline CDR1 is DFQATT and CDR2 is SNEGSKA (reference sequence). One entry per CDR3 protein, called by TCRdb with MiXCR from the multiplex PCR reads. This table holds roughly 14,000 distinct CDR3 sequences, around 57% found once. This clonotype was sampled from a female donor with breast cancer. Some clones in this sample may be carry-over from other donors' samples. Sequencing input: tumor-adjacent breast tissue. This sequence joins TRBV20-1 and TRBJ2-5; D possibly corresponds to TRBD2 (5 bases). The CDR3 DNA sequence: TGCAGTGCTGGACTTACCGACCAGTACTTC. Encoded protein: CSAGLTDQYF.